This T cell receptor (beta chain) emerged from a study of CD8 T cells in Susac syndrome. Germline assignment: CDR1 MNHEY and CDR2 SVGEGT. V shed 8 bases and J 4 bases; nucleotides not matched to a gene: 9. This CDR3 spans 15 amino acids. Study results and limitations: The study's TCR sequencing and HLA analysis covered a relatively small number of individuals, and the study acknowledged this.

This clonotype has just a few counts. Its antigen remains unidentified. Random hexamers were used to reverse transcribe 0.5 to 1 ug of RNA. Amplification of the TCR beta CDR3 was carried out by immunoSEQ multiplex PCR, which spanned a total of 54 Vbeta and 13 Jbeta segments. TCRdb used MiXCR to reprocess the immunoSEQ multiplex PCR reads, holding one entry per CDR3 protein. The sample lists tens of thousands of distinct CDR3 sequences, roughly 93% occurring once. The sequence came from a human donor in good health. This chain connects TRBV6-2 or TRBV6-3 to TRBJ2-5, with 11 bases that match TRBD2. The sequenced sample consisted of CD8+ T cells from PBMCs. The CDR3 loop is CASFIGGLAGETQYF. The CDR3 nucleotides are TGTGCCAGCTTCATAGGAGGACTAGCGGGAGAGACCCAGTACTTC.